These 9 T cell receptor beta chains were sequenced from one sample in a study of T cell responses to AZD1222 COVID-19 vaccine. The table came from immunoSEQ multiplex PCR; TCRdb's copy has only in-frame clones and leaves some out. Here the sample spans 150,000 or so clones, 85% to 95% being singletons. The sample here was peripheral blood, taken 28 days after the second AZD1222 dose. The source is an adult who received the AZD1222 COVID-19 vaccine.

J is TRBJ2-5 and V is TRBV6-2 or TRBV6-3; 8 bases match TRBD1. The CDR3 spans 17 residues. Germline V CDR1 and CDR2: MNHEY, SVGEGT. The J segment lost 2 bases and the V segment lost 6 bases, leaving 14 bases of the junction unmatched. The DNA of the CDR3 is TGTGCCAGCAGCTCTTCTCCCGGGACAGGAAGTCAAGAGACCCAGTACTTC. It yields the protein CASSSSPGTGSQETQYF.

The chain carries TRBV5-1 and TRBJ1-2; D uncertain. CDR1 and CDR2 (germline): SGHRS, YFSETQ. Trimming took off 0 bases at V and 2 bases at J, with 8 bases between the two ends. The CDR3 is 14 residues long. The CDR3 DNA is TGCGCCAGCAGCTTGGCCGGCGGGAACTATGGCTACACCTTC. Protein product: CASSLAGGNYGYTF.

This clone occurred once. The chain carries TRBV25-1 and TRBJ1-1; D call uncertain. Germline V CDR1 and CDR2: MGHDK, SYGVNS. Trimming took off 6 bases at V and 3 bases at J, with 11 bases between the two ends. The CDR3 consists of 13 residues. CDR3 sequence reads: CASSSWLDTEAFF. CDR3 sequence (DNA): TGTGCCAGCAGCTCCTGGTTGGACACTGAAGCTTTCTTT.

This sequence joins TRBV7-2 and TRBJ1-5; the D is unclear. The length of the CDR3 is 13 residues. V was clipped by 2 bases and J by 6 bases, with 8 bases between them. CDR1 is SGHTA and CDR2 is FQGNSA in the germline V gene. CDR3 sequence: CASSLSDGQPQHF. The CDR3 DNA reads TGTGCCAGCAGCTTATCTGACGGTCAGCCCCAGCATTTT.

The J gene is TRBJ2-7, the V gene TRBV4-1; D is ambiguous. The CDR3 is 12 amino acids. V was trimmed by 0 bases and J by 6 bases, leaving 6 bases between them. CDR1 and CDR2 from the germline V gene are MGHRA and YSYEKL. CDR3 bases: TGCGCCAGCAGCCAAGATCGGGTCGAGCAGTACTTC. Its protein product is CASSQDRVEQYF.

In regard to this clone: This sample also contains other DNA sequences that code for the same CDR3. The rearrangement links TRBV4-2 to TRBJ1-2; TRBD1 might be the D (6 bases). The germline V gene has CDR1 LGHNA and CDR2 YNFKEQ. V was trimmed by 3 bases and J by 8 bases, leaving 10 bases between them. The CDR3 loop spans 12 amino acids. CDR3 DNA sequence: TGTGCCAGCAGCCAGAACAGGGACGGCTACACCTTC. Protein: CASSQNRDGYTF.

This chain links TRBV5-4 with TRBJ2-2; 7 bases are a match to TRBD2. Germline CDR1 and CDR2: SGHNT and YYREEE (reference sequence). Trimming cost V 5 bases and J 0 bases; bases outside gene matches: 7. The CDR3 spans 16 residues. The CDR3 DNA is TGTGCCAGCAGAGCGGGGCGGACCTCGAACACCGGGGAGCTGTTTTTT. It codes for CASRAGRTSNTGELFF.

This sequence joins TRBV7-9 and TRBJ2-5; no firm D call. This CDR3 is 12 amino acids long. V was cut by 10 bases and J by 2 bases, with 11 bases left in between. Germline CDR1 is SEHNR and CDR2 is FQNEAQ (reference sequence). CDR3 in DNA: TGTGCCATTCTCGCGCCGCAAGAGACCCAGTACTTC. Its translation: CAILAPQETQYF.

The chain links TRBV29-1 to TRBJ1-4; D unclear. V was shortened by 4 bases and J by 10 bases, with 16 bases between the two germline ends. Looked up from germline, CDR1 is SQVTM and CDR2 is ANQGSEA. The CDR3 is 13 amino acids. In DNA form, the CDR3 reads TGCAGCGTTGTGGGTGGGAGCGCTGGAAAACTGTTTTTT. Translation gives CSVVGGSAGKLFF.